This TCR beta chain was observed in a study of Graves' ophthalmopathy and Graves' hyperthyroidism. This clonotype was seen repeatedly, ten times or more. The target antigen is unknown. Study results and limitations: Blood contained most expanded thyroid clonotypes exceeding 0.001 frequency. Sensitivity reached about 70% and specificity more than 72% when the model predicted ophthalmopathy progression.

Diagnostic conclusions were grounded in clinical symptoms, serum thyroxine, TRAb, thyroid ultrasound and orbital computed tomography. RNA transcripts were the template, and TCR beta CDR3 regions were amplified from them. Second-round multiplex PCR came after first-round RT-PCR with HTBI primers. MiXCR, run by TCRdb on the multiplex PCR reads, gives a single entry per CDR3 protein. This sample carries fewer than 350,000 distinct CDR3 sequences, roughly 15% of them seen once, and the ten largest clones take about 12%. Sample: peripheral blood. The TCR originated in an adult man with Graves' ophthalmopathy.

The CDR3 sequence is CASTAGGPRETQYF. The CDR3 nucleotides read TGTGCCAGCACGGCGGGGGGGCCTAGGGAGACCCAGTACTTC. J is TRBJ2-5 and V is TRBV27; 9 bases are a match to TRBD2. Germline loops: CDR1 MNHEY, CDR2 SMNVEV (reference sequence). The length of the CDR3 is 14 residues. V was pared by 7 bases and J by 5 bases, with 8 bases of the junction left unmatched.